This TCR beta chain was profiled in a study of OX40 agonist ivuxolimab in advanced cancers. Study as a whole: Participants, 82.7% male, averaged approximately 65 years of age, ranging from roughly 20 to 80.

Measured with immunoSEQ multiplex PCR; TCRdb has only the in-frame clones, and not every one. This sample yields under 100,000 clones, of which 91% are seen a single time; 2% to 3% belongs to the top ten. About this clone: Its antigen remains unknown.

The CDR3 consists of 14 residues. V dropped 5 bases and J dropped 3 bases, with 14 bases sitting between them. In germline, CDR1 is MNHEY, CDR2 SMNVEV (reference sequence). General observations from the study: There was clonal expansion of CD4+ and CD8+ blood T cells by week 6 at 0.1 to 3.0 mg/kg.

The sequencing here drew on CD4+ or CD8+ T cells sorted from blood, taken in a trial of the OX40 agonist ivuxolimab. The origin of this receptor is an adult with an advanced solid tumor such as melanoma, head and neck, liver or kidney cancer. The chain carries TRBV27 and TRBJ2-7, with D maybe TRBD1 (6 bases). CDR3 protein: CASSRQGKGYEQYF. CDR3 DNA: TGTGCCAGCAGTAGGCAGGGGAAAGGCTACGAGCAGTACTTC.